The rows below give T cell receptor beta chains drawn from one sample of a study of molecular identifiers for immune sequencing clone quantification. TCRdb re-called the PCR reads with MiXCR, one entry per CDR3 protein. The sample lists about 100,000 distinct CDR3 sequences, roughly 23% occurring once. What was sequenced was naive CD8+ T cells from blood, with Jurkat cell RNA spiked in. The receptors derive from a human donor in good health. Some libraries in this study had Jurkat cell RNA spiked in. CDR3s include the opening cysteine and the closing phenylalanine or tryptophan. D genes are given only for firm matches. Clone size is not always given. Where it is, it says once, few, many or a class for expanded clones.

clone size: many; D gene: TRBD2; J gene: TRBJ2-2; V gene: TRBV28; CDR3 DNA: TGTGCCAGCAGTTCCCGTGGCGGGAGTTCGATCGGGGAGCTGTTTTTT; CDR3 protein: CASSSRGGSSIGELFF
clone size: -; D gene: -; J gene: TRBJ2-2; V gene: TRBV5-6; CDR3 DNA: TGTGCCAGCAGCTTTTTCAGCACCGGGGAGCTGTTTTTT; CDR3 protein: CASSFFSTGELFF
clone size: many; D gene: -; J gene: TRBJ2-3; V gene: TRBV5-1; CDR3 DNA: TGCGCCAGCAGCTTGGTGGGGGGCCGACCCCCAGATACGCAGTATTTT; CDR3 protein: CASSLVGGRPPDTQYF
clone size: many; D gene: -; J gene: TRBJ2-2; V gene: TRBV4-3; CDR3 DNA: TGCGCCAGCAGCCAAGATTACGCGGTCACCGGGGAGCTGTTTTTT; CDR3 protein: CASSQDYAVTGELFF
clone size: many; D gene: -; J gene: TRBJ2-7; V gene: TRBV11-2; CDR3 DNA: TGTGCCAGCAGCTTAGGGCCGCGCGGGGCCAGCTACGAGCAGTACTTC; CDR3 protein: CASSLGPRGASYEQYF
clone size: -; D gene: -; J gene: TRBJ2-5; V gene: TRBV28; CDR3 DNA: TGTGCCAGCAGTTGGCACCAACAAGAGACCCAGTACTTC; CDR3 protein: CASSWHQQETQYF
clone size: many; D gene: -; J gene: TRBJ2-3; V gene: TRBV19; CDR3 DNA: TGTGCCAGCACCCCTATACCTCCTACCACAGATACGCAGTATTTT; CDR3 protein: CASTPIPPTTDTQYF
clone size: many; D gene: TRBD1; J gene: TRBJ2-7; V gene: TRBV30; CDR3 DNA: TGTGCCTGGAGTGCCCTGACAGGGATCGCCTACGAGCAGTACTTC; CDR3 protein: CAWSALTGIAYEQYF
clone size: many; D gene: -; J gene: TRBJ2-1; V gene: TRBV7-8; CDR3 DNA: TGTGCCAGCAGCTCAGCGGGTCACAATGAGCAGTTCTTC; CDR3 protein: CASSSAGHNEQFF
clone size: many; D gene: -; J gene: TRBJ2-3; V gene: TRBV27; CDR3 DNA: TGTGCCAGCAGTTTCGCTAGCGCAGATACGCAGTATTTT; CDR3 protein: CASSFASADTQYF
clone size: few; D gene: -; J gene: TRBJ2-5; V gene: TRBV12-3/TRBV12-4; CDR3 DNA: TGTGCCAGCAGTTTAACCACAGAAAAAGAGACCCAGTACTTC; CDR3 protein: CASSLTTEKETQYF
clone size: -; D gene: TRBD1; J gene: TRBJ2-1; V gene: TRBV7-9; CDR3 DNA: TGTGCCAGCAGTTACCGACAGGGGGCGAACAATGAGCAGTTCTTC; CDR3 protein: CASSYRQGANNEQFF
clone size: few; D gene: -; J gene: TRBJ2-1; V gene: TRBV5-1; CDR3 DNA: TGCGCCAGCAGCTTGCTCGGACCCTCCTACAATGAGCAGTTCTTC; CDR3 protein: CASSLLGPSYNEQFF
clone size: few; D gene: TRBD2; J gene: TRBJ2-7; V gene: TRBV5-1; CDR3 DNA: TGCGCCAGCAGCCCGGGACTAGCGGGGGCGATCAACGAGCAGTACTTC; CDR3 protein: CASSPGLAGAINEQYF
clone size: few; D gene: TRBD1; J gene: TRBJ1-5; V gene: TRBV7-9; CDR3 DNA: TGTGCCAGCAGCTTGACAGGGTTCAATCAGCCCCAGCATTTT; CDR3 protein: CASSLTGFNQPQHF
clone size: -; D gene: TRBD2; J gene: TRBJ2-7; V gene: TRBV7-9; CDR3 DNA: TGTGCCAGCAGCAAACAGACACCGGGACTAGCGGACTTCGAGCAGTACTTC; CDR3 protein: CASSKQTPGLADFEQYF
clone size: many; D gene: -; J gene: TRBJ2-5; V gene: TRBV29-1; CDR3 DNA: TGCAGCGTTGAGTCAGGGCACGAGACCCAGTACTTC; CDR3 protein: CSVESGHETQYF
clone size: few; D gene: -; J gene: TRBJ1-3; V gene: TRBV29-1; CDR3 DNA: TGCAGCGCTATCGTGGGAGGTAACACCATATATTTT; CDR3 protein: CSAIVGGNTIYF
clone size: many; D gene: -; J gene: TRBJ1-1; V gene: TRBV7-8; CDR3 DNA: TGTGCCAGCGGAGACAGCCCGAACACTGAAGCTTTCTTT; CDR3 protein: CASGDSPNTEAFF
clone size: many; D gene: TRBD2; J gene: TRBJ2-7; V gene: TRBV7-9; CDR3 DNA: TGTGCCAGCAGAGCGGGGGGGTACGAGCAGTACTTC; CDR3 protein: CASRAGGYEQYF
clone size: -; D gene: -; J gene: TRBJ2-7; V gene: TRBV28; CDR3 DNA: TGTGCCAGCCGCCCGGAGGCGACCTACGAGCAGCACTTC; CDR3 protein: CASRPEATYEQHF
clone size: many; D gene: -; J gene: TRBJ2-5; V gene: TRBV6-2/TRBV6-3; CDR3 DNA: TGTGCCAGCAGTTGGAAGCGGGTCGATCAAGAGACCCAGTACTTC; CDR3 protein: CASSWKRVDQETQYF
clone size: -; D gene: TRBD2; J gene: TRBJ2-1; V gene: TRBV2; CDR3 DNA: TGTGCCAGCAGAGAAAATAGCGGGAGTTACAATGAGCAGTTCTTC; CDR3 protein: CASRENSGSYNEQFF
clone size: many; D gene: TRBD2; J gene: TRBJ2-7; V gene: TRBV5-5; CDR3 DNA: TGTGCCAGCGGAGCCCCCGGGAGGGAGCAGTACTTC; CDR3 protein: CASGAPGREQYF
clone size: few; D gene: -; J gene: TRBJ2-1; V gene: TRBV6-6; CDR3 DNA: TGTGCCAGCAGTCTCGGAGAGCAGTTCTTC; CDR3 protein: CASSLGEQFF
clone size: many; D gene: -; J gene: TRBJ1-4; V gene: TRBV7-9; CDR3 DNA: TGTGCCAGCACCCCTTATTATGCAGAAAAACTGTTTTTT; CDR3 protein: CASTPYYAEKLFF
clone size: many; D gene: -; J gene: TRBJ1-5; V gene: TRBV7-2; CDR3 DNA: TGTGCCAGCAGCTCCCCGTCCGAGGAGGGTCGCAATCAGCCCCAGCATTTT; CDR3 protein: CASSSPSEEGRNQPQHF
clone size: few; D gene: TRBD1; J gene: TRBJ2-7; V gene: TRBV4-3; CDR3 DNA: TGCGCCAGCAGCCAAGATCGAGACAGGGCCTACGAGCAGTACTTC; CDR3 protein: CASSQDRDRAYEQYF
clone size: few; D gene: -; J gene: TRBJ1-3; V gene: TRBV5-1; CDR3 DNA: TGCGCCAGCAGGGACGCGGACTACTCTGGAAACACCATATATTTT; CDR3 protein: CASRDADYSGNTIYF
clone size: -; D gene: TRBD2; J gene: TRBJ2-7; V gene: TRBV6-5; CDR3 DNA: TGTGCCAGCAGGGAAGGGACTACCTACGAGCAGTACTTC; CDR3 protein: CASREGTTYEQYF
clone size: many; D gene: -; J gene: TRBJ1-2; V gene: TRBV4-2; CDR3 DNA: TGTGCCAGCAGCCAGTTGGGACATCTAAACTATGGCTACACCTTC; CDR3 protein: CASSQLGHLNYGYTF
clone size: many; D gene: TRBD2; J gene: TRBJ2-3; V gene: TRBV6-5; CDR3 DNA: TGTGCCAGCAGTCAAAAAGCGGGGGGCACAGATACGCAGTATTTT; CDR3 protein: CASSQKAGGTDTQYF
clone size: -; D gene: -; J gene: TRBJ1-2; V gene: TRBV27; CDR3 DNA: TGTGCCAGCAGTTTCCAGGGGAATTATGGCTACACCTTC; CDR3 protein: CASSFQGNYGYTF
clone size: many; D gene: -; J gene: TRBJ1-5; V gene: TRBV6-2/TRBV6-3; CDR3 DNA: TGTGCCAGCAGTTACTCCCGTCCCGATCAGCCCCAGCATTTT; CDR3 protein: CASSYSRPDQPQHF
clone size: many; D gene: -; J gene: TRBJ2-3; V gene: TRBV13; CDR3 DNA: TGTGCCAGCAGCCCACGCCGGACAGCGTTAACAGATACGCAGTATTTT; CDR3 protein: CASSPRRTALTDTQYF
clone size: many; D gene: -; J gene: TRBJ2-1; V gene: TRBV12-3/TRBV12-4; CDR3 DNA: TGTGCCAGCAGTCCCAATCGGGGAATTAATGAGCAGTTCTTC; CDR3 protein: CASSPNRGINEQFF
clone size: many; D gene: TRBD1; J gene: TRBJ1-2; V gene: TRBV29-1; CDR3 DNA: TGCAGCGTTGAAGACCCTGGGACAGGGGGGCACTATGGCTACACCTTC; CDR3 protein: CSVEDPGTGGHYGYTF
clone size: once; D gene: -; J gene: TRBJ1-1; V gene: TRBV4-1; CDR3 DNA: TGCGCCAGCAGCACGGGGAGGGGGTCTGAAGCTTTCTTT; CDR3 protein: CASSTGRGSEAFF
clone size: many; D gene: TRBD2; J gene: TRBJ2-1; V gene: TRBV6-6; CDR3 DNA: TGTGCCAGCAGTCCCATAGCGGGAGGCGGTGGTGAGCAGTTCTTC; CDR3 protein: CASSPIAGGGGEQFF
clone size: few; D gene: -; J gene: TRBJ2-2; V gene: TRBV6-5; CDR3 DNA: TGTGCCAGCAGTTACGGGCGGCAGAACACCGGGGAGCTGTTTTTT; CDR3 protein: CASSYGRQNTGELFF
clone size: many; D gene: TRBD1; J gene: TRBJ2-3; V gene: TRBV19; CDR3 DNA: TGTGCCACCCGACAGGGGGCCGCAGATACGCAGTATTTT; CDR3 protein: CATRQGAADTQYF
clone size: many; D gene: TRBD1; J gene: TRBJ2-4; V gene: TRBV4-3; CDR3 DNA: TGCGCCAGCAGCCAAGAGCCAGTCGGGACAGGGACCCTAGCCAAAAACATTCAGTACTTC; CDR3 protein: CASSQEPVGTGTLAKNIQYF
clone size: many; D gene: -; J gene: TRBJ2-7; V gene: TRBV4-3; CDR3 DNA: TGCGCCAGCAGCCAAGACTACGGATTAGCCTACGAGCAGTACTTC; CDR3 protein: CASSQDYGLAYEQYF
clone size: many; D gene: -; J gene: TRBJ2-6; V gene: TRBV12-5; CDR3 DNA: TGTGCTAGTGGTTTGGTAGGAGGGGCCAACGTCCTGACTTTC; CDR3 protein: CASGLVGGANVLTF
clone size: few; D gene: TRBD1; J gene: TRBJ2-7; V gene: TRBV19; CDR3 DNA: TGTGCCAGTAGTATTGGGACAGGGAACGCCTACGAGCAGTACTTC; CDR3 protein: CASSIGTGNAYEQYF
clone size: -; D gene: TRBD2; J gene: TRBJ2-7; V gene: TRBV30; CDR3 DNA: TGTGCCTGGAGTCCACTAGCGGACGAGCAGTACTTC; CDR3 protein: CAWSPLADEQYF
clone size: many; D gene: TRBD1; J gene: TRBJ2-7; V gene: TRBV7-2; CDR3 DNA: TGTGCCAGCAGCTCTGGTCCCGGGACAGGGTCCTACGAGCAGTACTTC; CDR3 protein: CASSSGPGTGSYEQYF
clone size: few; D gene: -; J gene: TRBJ2-1; V gene: TRBV10-2; CDR3 DNA: TGCGCCAGCAGTGAGTCGCGGCAGAGCAATGAGCAGTTCTTC; CDR3 protein: CASSESRQSNEQFF
clone size: few; D gene: -; J gene: TRBJ2-1; V gene: TRBV19; CDR3 DNA: TGTGCCAGTAGTATTGCAGGGAGAACCTACTACAATGAGCAGTTCTTC; CDR3 protein: CASSIAGRTYYNEQFF
clone size: many; D gene: -; J gene: TRBJ2-6; V gene: TRBV5-1; CDR3 DNA: TGCGCCAGCAGCTTGGAAGGGGTCTATTCGATTGGGGCCAACGTCCTGACTTTC; CDR3 protein: CASSLEGVYSIGANVLTF
clone size: -; D gene: TRBD1; J gene: TRBJ2-1; V gene: TRBV28; CDR3 DNA: TGTGCCAGCGCCAGACAGGGGGCGCCTGAGCAGTTCTTC; CDR3 protein: CASARQGAPEQFF
clone size: many; D gene: -; J gene: TRBJ2-5; V gene: TRBV28; CDR3 DNA: TGTGCCAGCAGTTCCCGCACGTGGGGGCAAGAGACCCAGTACTTC; CDR3 protein: CASSSRTWGQETQYF
clone size: -; D gene: -; J gene: TRBJ1-2; V gene: TRBV6-1; CDR3 DNA: TGTGCCAGCAGTGAGGTTCCGGGTCTCGCGGAAGGCTACACCTTC; CDR3 protein: CASSEVPGLAEGYTF